This T cell receptor beta chain was sequenced during a study of cytomegalovirus exposure and HLA in healthy donors. Study observations and caveats: The study labeled approximately 150 TCR beta chains cytomegalovirus-associated.

The study ran its PCR with 60 Vbeta and 13 Jbeta primers. Sequencing was performed with immunoSEQ multiplex PCR; in TCRdb, only in-frame clones are kept and a portion is missing. The table shows under 200,000 clones, with around 77% occurring only once. V gave up 2 bases and J gave up 5 bases, with 10 bases separating them. Germline CDR1 reads SGHDN; CDR2 reads FVKESK. The CDR3 extends over 13 amino acids. In the case of this clone: The antigen is unknown.

The rearrangement uses TRBV14 and TRBJ2-7; possibly TRBD2 for D (6 bases). The TCR sequence derives from a woman aged 30 to 39 in good health and CMV-seropositive. Material: PBMCs. The CDR3 nucleotides read TGTGCCAGCAGCCAATCTAGCGTGCACGAGCAGTACTTC. This codes for CASSQSSVHEQYF.